Listed here is a single TCR beta chain. Its antigen is not known. Using immunoSEQ multiplex PCR, the repertoire was profiled, and TCRdb retains in-frame clones only, with some absent. The table includes tens of thousands of clones, around 80% detected once. Time point in this sample: cycle 4 day 1 (C4D1), after less than 7 weeks of nivolumab. Every patient experienced relapse after autologous stem cell transplantation, and brentuximab vedotin exposure varied. Trimming shortened V by 3 bases and J by 1 base, and 13 bases separated the two germline ends. The CDR3 runs 15 residues. CDR1 is SGHTA and CDR2 is FQGNSA in the germline V gene. The data belong to a study of PD-1 blockade in classical Hodgkin lymphoma. Study-level background: Nivolumab dosed at 3 mg/kg went to patients intravenously every 2 weeks.

Study-wide findings and caveats: Factors driving the repertoire differences, possibly disease activity or prior therapy, remain undefined.

This chain joins TRBV7-2 and TRBJ2-7; perhaps D is TRBD1 or TRBD2 (5 bases each). The receptor's source is a human donor with classical Hodgkin lymphoma. The input for sequencing was peripheral blood mononuclear cells (PBMCs), taken before the fourth cycle of nivolumab. This CDR3 is CASSFRDVPSYEQYF. The CDR3, as DNA: TGTGCCAGCAGCTTCCGGGACGTCCCATCCTACGAGCAGTACTTC. The full variable domain, completed using reference TRBV7-2 and TRBJ2-7, is GAGVSQSPSNKVTEKGKDVELRCDPISGHTALYWYRQSLGQGLEFLIYFQGNSAPDKSGLPSDRFSAERTGGSVSTLTIQRTQQEDSAVYLCASSFRDVPSYEQYFGPGTRLTVT.